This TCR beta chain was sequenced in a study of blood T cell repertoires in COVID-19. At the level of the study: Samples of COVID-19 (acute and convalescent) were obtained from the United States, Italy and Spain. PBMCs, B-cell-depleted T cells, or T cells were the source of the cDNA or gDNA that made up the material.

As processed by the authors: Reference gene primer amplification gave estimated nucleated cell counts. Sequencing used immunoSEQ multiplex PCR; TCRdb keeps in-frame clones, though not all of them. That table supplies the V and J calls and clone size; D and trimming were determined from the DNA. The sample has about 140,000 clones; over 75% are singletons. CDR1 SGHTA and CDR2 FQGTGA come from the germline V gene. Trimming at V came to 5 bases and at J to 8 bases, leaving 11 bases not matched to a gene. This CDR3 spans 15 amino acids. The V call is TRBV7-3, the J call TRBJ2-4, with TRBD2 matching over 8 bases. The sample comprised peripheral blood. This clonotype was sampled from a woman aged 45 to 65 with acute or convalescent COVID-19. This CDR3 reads CASSPGGSTVDIQYF. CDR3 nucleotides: TGTGCCAGCAGCCCGGGGGGGAGCACAGTCGACATTCAGTACTTC.